These 5 T cell receptor beta chains originate from one sample sequenced in a study of lymphopenia after photon versus proton radiotherapy. Some clones are missing from TCRdb's copy, which holds only in-frame ones; the method was immunoSEQ multiplex PCR. Of 50,000 to 75,000 clones listed, around 85% are singletons. The specimen was peripheral blood, collected from a patient treated with photon-based radiotherapy. These receptors were obtained from a man aged 35-49 years with gastric cancer.

This clone was seen a single time. The genes are TRBV2 and TRBJ1-5, with D hard to call. Between the trimmed V and J ends, which lost 2 bases and 5 bases, there was a span of 10 bases. CDR3 length equals 14 residues. In germline, CDR1 is SNHLY, CDR2 FYNNEI. The CDR3 DNA reads as TGTGCCAGCAGTGAATATCAGCTCGATCAGCCCCAGCATTTT. Protein: CASSEYQLDQPQHF. The entire variable domain, with the rest obtained from reference TRBV2 and TRBJ1-5, is as follows: EPEVTQTPSHQVTQMGQEVILRCVPISNHLYFYWYRQILGQKVEFLVSFYNNEISEKSEIFDDQFSVERPDGSNFTLKIRSTKLEDSAMYFCASSEYQLDQPQHFGDGTRLSIL.

V usage is TRBV7-6 and J usage is TRBJ1-1; 8 nucleotides match TRBD1. V trimming: 2 bases; J trimming: 0 bases; junction bases outside the gene matches: 8. Per germline, CDR1 SGHVS and CDR2 FNYEAQ. This CDR3 contains 17 residues. CDR3 loop: CASSLMAGTGMNTEAFF. The DNA for the CDR3 is TGTGCCAGCAGCTTAATGGCCGGGACAGGAATGAACACTGAAGCTTTCTTT.

This clone was recorded only once. The V and J genes are TRBV6-6 and TRBJ1-2; 7 bases align to TRBD1. The germline gives CDR1 MNHNY, CDR2 SVGAGI (reference sequence). The CDR3 length is 14 residues. Trimming at V came to 4 bases and at J to 3 bases, leaving 5 bases not matched to a gene. CDR3 DNA sequence: TGTGCCAGCAGTTCCCAGGGGGTGTACTATGGCTACACCTTC. Translated: CASSSQGVYYGYTF.

The genes are TRBV7-8 and TRBJ1-5; 10 bases are shared with TRBD1. Germline V gene sequence: CDR1 SGHVS, CDR2 FQNEAQ. V lost 3 bases and J lost 6; bases outside the gene matches: 8. This CDR3 has 16 residues. The DNA of the CDR3 is TGTGCCAGCAGCTTTGGGGGACAGGGGTCAGGTCAGCCCCAGCATTTT. Protein product: CASSFGGQGSGQPQHF.

V gene TRBV4-3 combines with J gene TRBJ2-7, with TRBD2 matching over 11 bases. There are 17 residues in the CDR3. With 5 bases clipped from V and 4 bases from J, the junction kept 13 bases outside the gene matches. Germline V gene data show CDR1 as LGHNA and CDR2 as YSLEER. The CDR3 region has the DNA TGCGCCAGCAGCAGTTCCCCCTCTAGCGGGGGGAATTACGAGCAGTACTTC. Translation: CASSSSPSSGGNYEQYF.